These T cell receptor beta chains were read from a single sample in a study of control samples from healthy donors and cancer patients. Using immunoSEQ multiplex PCR, the repertoire was profiled, and TCRdb retains in-frame clones only, with some absent. The table lists some 150,000 clones, 90% to 95% of them singletons. The sequenced material came from blood. The receptor source for this set is a man aged 40-49 years in good health. CDR3s include the opening cysteine and the closing phenylalanine or tryptophan. Fields, in order: CDR3 protein, CDR3 DNA, clone size, V gene, J gene, D gene. D genes are given only for firm matches. Clone sizes are given selectively: once, few, many, or a class where the clone is expanded.

CAISPGGHNQPQHF	TGTGCCATCAGTCCAGGGGGGCACAATCAGCCCCAGCATTTT	.	TRBV10-3	TRBJ1-5	TRBD1
CASSLSIDRADTGELFF	TGTGCCAGCAGTTTATCAATCGACAGGGCCGACACCGGGGAGCTGTTTTTT	.	TRBV27	TRBJ2-2	TRBD1
CASSLGARDRVSNEQFF	TGTGCCAGCAGCTTAGGGGCCCGGGACAGGGTGTCGAATGAGCAGTTCTTC	.	TRBV7-8	TRBJ2-1	TRBD1
CASSLQGPGNTIYF	TGTGCCAGCAGCTTACAGGGACCGGGAAACACCATATATTTT	.	TRBV5-4	TRBJ1-3	.
CASRFQGESQPQHF	TGTGCCAGCCGATTCCAGGGGGAGAGCCAGCCCCAGCATTTT	.	TRBV2	TRBJ1-5	TRBD1
CASSHSGQGATGELFF	TGTGCCAGCAGCCACTCGGGACAGGGAGCGACCGGGGAGCTGTTTTTT	once	TRBV11-3	TRBJ2-2	TRBD1
CATKDRGSSYEQYF	TGTGCCACAAAGGACAGGGGTAGCTCCTACGAGCAGTACTTC	.	TRBV10-3	TRBJ2-7	TRBD1
CASSKSPSLSYEQYF	TGTGCCAGCAGCAAGAGTCCCTCTCTCTCCTACGAGCAGTACTTC	.	TRBV6-5	TRBJ2-7	.
CASSYSINRGGSPLHF	TGTGCCAGCAGTTACTCGATCAACAGGGGAGGATCACCCCTCCACTTT	.	TRBV6-2/TRBV6-3	TRBJ1-6	TRBD1
CASSLADSYEQYF	TGTGCTAGCAGCTTAGCGGATTCGTACGAGCAGTACTTC	once	TRBV7-7	TRBJ2-7	.
CASSQGRQGLSGNTIYF	TGCGCCAGCAGCCAAGGTAGACAGGGCCTCTCTGGAAACACCATATATTTT	once	TRBV4-1	TRBJ1-3	TRBD1
CASRDFRNNQPQHF	TGTGCCAGCAGGGACTTTCGAAACAATCAGCCCCAGCATTTT	.	TRBV27	TRBJ1-5	.
CASSLEMALNTEAFF	TGTGCCAGCAGCTTGGAGATGGCGTTAAACACTGAAGCTTTCTTT	.	TRBV5-6	TRBJ1-1	.
CAWSTINYGYTF	TGTGCCTGGTCGACCATTAACTATGGCTACACCTTC	few	TRBV30	TRBJ1-2	.
CASSVGGGSGNTIYF	TGTGCCAGCAGCGTCGGAGGAGGGTCCGGAAACACCATATATTTT	.	TRBV9	TRBJ1-3	.
CASSFPGALHEQYF	TGTGCCAGCAGCTTCCCCGGGGCCCTGCACGAGCAGTACTTC	.	TRBV5-6	TRBJ2-7	.